The rows below give T cell receptor beta chains drawn from one sample of a study of neurological immune-mediated disorders. TCRdb re-called the 5' RACE reads with MiXCR, one entry per CDR3 protein. This table has 30,000 or so distinct CDR3 sequences, roughly 15% appearing once. The specimen was PBMCs. These receptors were taken from a man in his 70s in good health. Both conserved end residues are part of each CDR3. The order of the fields is V gene, CDR3 length, J gene, clone size, D gene, CDR3 protein, CDR3 DNA. A D gene is named only where the DNA matches it firmly. A clone size is listed for some rows: how often the clone was seen (once, few, many), or a class if it is expanded.

v_gene: TRBV24-1
len: 18
j_gene: TRBJ2-3
abundance: .
d_gene: TRBD1
CDR3aa: CATSGFRDRDISTDTQYF
CDR3nt: TGTGCCACCAGTGGGTTCCGGGACAGGGACATTAGCACAGATACGCAGTATTTT

v_gene: TRBV4-2
len: 16
j_gene: TRBJ2-5
abundance: .
d_gene: .
CDR3aa: CASRLSPKGFQETQYF
CDR3nt: TGTGCCAGCAGATTATCACCCAAGGGCTTCCAAGAGACCCAGTACTTC

v_gene: TRBV7-2
len: 16
j_gene: TRBJ1-6
abundance: many
d_gene: TRBD1
CDR3aa: CASSLVPGGVGAPLHF
CDR3nt: TGTGCCAGCAGCTTAGTACCAGGGGGCGTAGGGGCACCCCTCCACTTT

v_gene: TRBV4-3
len: 16
j_gene: TRBJ2-3
abundance: many
d_gene: TRBD1
CDR3aa: CASSQEGQGARDTQYF
CDR3nt: TGCGCCAGCAGCCAAGAAGGACAGGGGGCGCGTGATACGCAGTATTTT

v_gene: TRBV5-1
len: 15
j_gene: TRBJ2-7
abundance: many
d_gene: .
CDR3aa: CASSLTAGPDYEQYF
CDR3nt: TGCGCCAGCAGCTTGACGGCGGGACCGGACTACGAGCAGTACTTC

v_gene: TRBV11-2
len: 13
j_gene: TRBJ1-3
abundance: many
d_gene: .
CDR3aa: CASSPGLGNTIYF
CDR3nt: TGTGCCAGCTCCCCGGGACTTGGAAACACCATATATTTT

v_gene: TRBV20-1
len: 15
j_gene: TRBJ2-1
abundance: many
d_gene: .
CDR3aa: CSASWGGGPYNEQFF
CDR3nt: TGCAGTGCTTCGTGGGGGGGGGGCCCCTACAATGAGCAGTTCTTC

v_gene: TRBV20-1
len: 14
j_gene: TRBJ2-1
abundance: many
d_gene: TRBD2
CDR3aa: CSAKRGGAYNEQFF
CDR3nt: TGCAGTGCTAAGCGCGGGGGGGCCTACAATGAGCAGTTCTTC

v_gene: TRBV7-2
len: 15
j_gene: TRBJ1-3
abundance: many
d_gene: .
CDR3aa: CASTQVVNSGNTIYF
CDR3nt: TGTGCCAGCACTCAGGTTGTTAATTCTGGAAACACCATATATTTT

v_gene: TRBV18
len: 16
j_gene: TRBJ1-1
abundance: many
d_gene: TRBD1
CDR3aa: CASSPGRDRANTEAFF
CDR3nt: TGTGCCAGCTCACCAGGACGGGACAGGGCGAACACTGAAGCTTTCTTT

v_gene: TRBV4-3
len: 18
j_gene: TRBJ2-6
abundance: .
d_gene: .
CDR3aa: CASSQDSGHLSGANVLTF
CDR3nt: TGCGCCAGCAGCCAAGATAGTGGACACCTCTCTGGGGCCAACGTCCTGACTTTC

v_gene: TRBV28
len: 15
j_gene: TRBJ1-1
abundance: many
d_gene: TRBD1
CDR3aa: CASSHYRGRNTEAFF
CDR3nt: TGTGCCAGCAGTCACTACAGGGGTCGGAACACTGAAGCTTTCTTT

v_gene: TRBV7-3
len: 15
j_gene: TRBJ2-3
abundance: .
d_gene: .
CDR3aa: CASSLHGGAGNEQYF
CDR3nt: TGTGCCAGCAGCTTACACGGGGGCGCGGGGAATGAGCAGTATTTT

v_gene: TRBV24-1
len: 16
j_gene: TRBJ2-2
abundance: .
d_gene: .
CDR3aa: CATSKAVLAGSGELFF
CDR3nt: TGTGCCACCAGTAAAGCGGTACTAGCAGGGTCCGGGGAGTTGTTTTTT

v_gene: TRBV12-3/TRBV12-4
len: 12
j_gene: TRBJ1-3
abundance: many
d_gene: .
CDR3aa: CASKVSGNTIYF
CDR3nt: TGTGCCAGCAAGGTTTCTGGAAACACCATATATTTT

v_gene: TRBV3-1
len: 14
j_gene: TRBJ1-1
abundance: once
d_gene: .
CDR3aa: CASSQGLWHTEAFF
CDR3nt: TGTGCCAGCAGCCAGGGCTTGTGGCACACTGAAGCTTTCTTT

v_gene: TRBV12-3/TRBV12-4
len: 13
j_gene: TRBJ1-1
abundance: many
d_gene: .
CDR3aa: CASRLRQVVEAFF
CDR3nt: TGTGCCAGCAGACTACGACAGGTGGTAGAAGCTTTCTTT

v_gene: TRBV20-1
len: 15
j_gene: TRBJ2-7
abundance: many
d_gene: TRBD1
CDR3aa: CSASGTGSLSYEQYF
CDR3nt: TGCAGTGCGTCCGGGACAGGGAGTTTATCCTACGAGCAGTACTTC

v_gene: TRBV15
len: 16
j_gene: TRBJ2-6
abundance: medium-sized
d_gene: .
CDR3aa: CATSREGVMGANVLTF
CDR3nt: TGTGCCACCAGCAGAGAGGGGGTTATGGGGGCCAACGTCCTGACTTTC

v_gene: TRBV7-8
len: 18
j_gene: TRBJ1-1
abundance: many
d_gene: .
CDR3aa: CASSLALGGATRNTEAFF
CDR3nt: TGTGCCAGCAGCTTAGCGCTCGGGGGCGCAACAAGGAACACTGAAGCTTTCTTT

v_gene: TRBV7-3
len: 15
j_gene: TRBJ2-1
abundance: many
d_gene: TRBD1
CDR3aa: CASSLTGTGGGEQFF
CDR3nt: TGTGCCAGCAGCTTAACGGGGACAGGGGGCGGTGAGCAGTTCTTC

v_gene: TRBV30
len: 14
j_gene: TRBJ2-1
abundance: many
d_gene: .
CDR3aa: CAWSVPGIRNEQFF
CDR3nt: TGTGCCTGGAGTGTACCTGGGATTCGGAATGAGCAGTTCTTC

v_gene: TRBV24-1
len: 14
j_gene: TRBJ1-5
abundance: many
d_gene: .
CDR3aa: CATSEGGFNQPQHF
CDR3nt: TGTGCCACCAGCGAGGGGGGGTTCAATCAGCCCCAGCATTTT

v_gene: TRBV5-1
len: 15
j_gene: TRBJ2-7
abundance: many
d_gene: .
CDR3aa: CASSLGPIPSYEQYF
CDR3nt: TGCGCCAGCAGCTTGGGGCCAATCCCATCCTACGAGCAGTACTTC

v_gene: TRBV25-1
len: 16
j_gene: TRBJ1-5
abundance: .
d_gene: .
CDR3aa: CASGYLGSLLNQPQHF
CDR3nt: TGTGCCAGCGGCTATCTAGGCAGCCTATTGAATCAGCCCCAGCATTTT

v_gene: TRBV27
len: 14
j_gene: TRBJ2-2
abundance: many
d_gene: .
CDR3aa: CASSLFRGIGELFF
CDR3nt: TGTGCCAGCAGTTTATTTAGAGGGATCGGGGAGCTGTTTTTT

v_gene: TRBV7-8
len: 16
j_gene: TRBJ2-2
abundance: many
d_gene: TRBD2
CDR3aa: CASSGGVGLNTGELFF
CDR3nt: TGTGCCAGCAGCGGGGGGGTGGGGTTGAACACCGGGGAGCTGTTTTTT

v_gene: TRBV5-1
len: 16
j_gene: TRBJ1-4
abundance: many
d_gene: .
CDR3aa: CASSSDFVTRVEKLFF
CDR3nt: TGCGCCAGCAGCAGCGACTTTGTGACTCGGGTTGAAAAACTGTTTTTT

v_gene: TRBV9
len: 17
j_gene: TRBJ1-6
abundance: many
d_gene: .
CDR3aa: CASSASVGPNYNSPLHF
CDR3nt: TGTGCCAGCAGCGCGTCAGTGGGGCCCAATTATAATTCACCCCTCCACTTT

v_gene: TRBV6-1
len: 16
j_gene: TRBJ2-6
abundance: many
d_gene: .
CDR3aa: CASIDRFFLLGNVLTF
CDR3nt: TGTGCCAGCATTGACAGGTTTTTCCTGTTAGGCAACGTCCTGACTTTC

v_gene: TRBV24-1
len: 14
j_gene: TRBJ2-7
abundance: many
d_gene: .
CDR3aa: CATSDTDRLYEQYF
CDR3nt: TGTGCCACCAGTGACACTGACAGGCTCTACGAGCAGTACTTC

v_gene: TRBV7-2
len: 17
j_gene: TRBJ1-5
abundance: many
d_gene: TRBD1
CDR3aa: CASSLAPRGRVGQPQHF
CDR3nt: TGTGCCAGCAGCTTAGCGCCGAGGGGGCGGGTTGGTCAGCCCCAGCATTTT

v_gene: TRBV25-1
len: 16
j_gene: TRBJ2-3
abundance: many
d_gene: .
CDR3aa: CASSEREADSTDTQYF
CDR3nt: TGTGCCAGCAGTGAGAGGGAGGCGGATAGCACAGATACGCAGTATTTT

v_gene: TRBV5-1
len: 14
j_gene: TRBJ1-3
abundance: many
d_gene: .
CDR3aa: CASSLEGSGNTIYF
CDR3nt: TGCGCCAGCAGCTTGGAAGGGTCTGGAAACACCATATATTTT

v_gene: TRBV20-1
len: 13
j_gene: TRBJ1-5
abundance: many
d_gene: TRBD1
CDR3aa: CSASQGANQPQHF
CDR3nt: TGCAGTGCTAGCCAGGGGGCCAATCAGCCCCAGCATTTT

v_gene: TRBV19
len: 13
j_gene: TRBJ1-1
abundance: many
d_gene: TRBD1
CDR3aa: CASRQGAYTEAFF
CDR3nt: TGTGCCAGTAGACAGGGGGCTTACACTGAAGCTTTCTTT

v_gene: TRBV7-2
len: 16
j_gene: TRBJ2-2
abundance: medium-sized
d_gene: .
CDR3aa: CASSSGTAANTGELFF
CDR3nt: TGTGCCAGCAGCTCCGGGACGGCCGCGAACACCGGGGAGCTGTTTTTT

v_gene: TRBV6-2/TRBV6-3
len: 14
j_gene: TRBJ2-7
abundance: many
d_gene: .
CDR3aa: CASSYSSFSYEQYF
CDR3nt: TGTGCCAGCAGTTACTCTTCATTCTCCTACGAGCAGTACTTC

v_gene: TRBV6-5
len: 13
j_gene: TRBJ1-1
abundance: many
d_gene: .
CDR3aa: CASSYKGFSEAFF
CDR3nt: TGTGCCAGCAGTTACAAGGGTTTCTCTGAAGCTTTCTTT

v_gene: TRBV13
len: 13
j_gene: TRBJ2-7
abundance: many
d_gene: TRBD2
CDR3aa: CASSSSGGYEQYF
CDR3nt: TGTGCCAGCAGCTCCAGCGGGGGCTACGAGCAGTACTTC

v_gene: TRBV9
len: 16
j_gene: TRBJ2-7
abundance: many
d_gene: TRBD1
CDR3aa: CASSLEKDREIYEQYF
CDR3nt: TGTGCCAGCAGCCTAGAGAAGGACAGGGAGATCTACGAGCAGTACTTC

v_gene: TRBV9
len: 18
j_gene: TRBJ2-3
abundance: many
d_gene: TRBD2
CDR3aa: CASSGQLGTSVHTDTQYF
CDR3nt: TGTGCCAGCAGCGGACAACTCGGGACTAGCGTGCACACAGATACGCAGTATTTT